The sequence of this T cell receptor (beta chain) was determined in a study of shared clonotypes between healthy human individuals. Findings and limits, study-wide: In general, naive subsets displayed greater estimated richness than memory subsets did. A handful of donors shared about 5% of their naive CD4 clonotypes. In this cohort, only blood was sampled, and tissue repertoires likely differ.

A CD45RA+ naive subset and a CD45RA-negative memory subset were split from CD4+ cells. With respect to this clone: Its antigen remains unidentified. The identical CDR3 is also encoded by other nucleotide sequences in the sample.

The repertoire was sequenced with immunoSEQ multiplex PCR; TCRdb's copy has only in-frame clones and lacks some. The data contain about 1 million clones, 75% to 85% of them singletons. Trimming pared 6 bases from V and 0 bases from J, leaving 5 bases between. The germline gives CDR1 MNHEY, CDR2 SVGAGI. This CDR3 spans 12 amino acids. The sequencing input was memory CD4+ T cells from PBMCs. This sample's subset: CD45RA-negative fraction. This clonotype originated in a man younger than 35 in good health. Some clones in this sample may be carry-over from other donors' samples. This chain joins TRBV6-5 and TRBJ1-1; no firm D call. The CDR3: CASRALNTEAFF. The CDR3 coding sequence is TGTGCCAGCAGGGCATTGAACACTGAAGCTTTCTTT.